Each of the 2 T cell receptor beta chains below was sequenced from the same sample in a study of blood T cell repertoires in COVID-19. The assay was immunoSEQ multiplex PCR, and TCRdb's table has in-frame clones only and misses some. The sample consists of 250,000 to 400,000 clones, approximately 89% of them appearing once. Sequenced material: peripheral blood. The receptor set was obtained from a woman in her 30s with COVID-19, enrolled during active disease.

This clone was recorded only once. Here the CDR3 DNA reads TGTGCCAGCAGCCAACAATTCTCTGGGGCCAACGTCCTGACTTTC. The encoded protein is CASSQQFSGANVLTF. The chain is built from TRBV11-2 and TRBJ2-6; D not resolved. The CDR3 length is 15 residues. Trimming pared 5 bases from V and 0 bases from J, leaving 8 bases between. Germline loops: CDR1 SGHAT, CDR2 FQNNGV.

V usage is TRBV5-1 and J usage is TRBJ2-2; a possible D gene is TRBD1 (5 bases). This CDR3 spans 14 amino acids. The V and J ends lost 4 bases and 0 bases respectively, with 7 bases between them. Per germline, CDR1 SGHRS and CDR2 YFSETQ. The CDR3 DNA is TGCGCCAGCAGCGACAGCGCGAACACCGGGGAGCTGTTTTTT. Protein product: CASSDSANTGELFF. Looking up the rest from reference TRBV5-1 and TRBJ2-2 gives the full variable domain: KAGVTQTPRYLIKTRGQQVTLSCSPISGHRSVSWYQQTPGQGLQFLFEYFSETQRNKGNFPGRFSGRQFSNSRSEMNVSTLELGDSALYLCASSDSANTGELFFGEGSRLTVL.